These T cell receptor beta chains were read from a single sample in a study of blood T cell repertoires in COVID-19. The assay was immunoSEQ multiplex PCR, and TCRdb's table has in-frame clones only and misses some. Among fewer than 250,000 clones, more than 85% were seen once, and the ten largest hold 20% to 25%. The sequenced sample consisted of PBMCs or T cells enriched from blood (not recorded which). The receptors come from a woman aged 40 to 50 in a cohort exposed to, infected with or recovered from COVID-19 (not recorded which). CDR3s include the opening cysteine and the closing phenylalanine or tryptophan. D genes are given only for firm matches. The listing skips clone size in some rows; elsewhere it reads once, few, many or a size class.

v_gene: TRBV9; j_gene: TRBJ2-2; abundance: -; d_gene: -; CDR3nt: TGTGCCAGCAGGGACAGATTTCTCGGGGAGCTGTTTTTT; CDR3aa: CASRDRFLGELFF
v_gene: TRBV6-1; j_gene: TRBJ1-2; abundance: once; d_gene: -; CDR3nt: TGTGCCAGCAGTGAACTTGGGACACAATACTATGGCTACACCTTC; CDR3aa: CASSELGTQYYGYTF
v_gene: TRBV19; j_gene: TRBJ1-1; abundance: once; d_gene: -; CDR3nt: TGTGCCAGTAGTATAGATCGGGAGGGCAGGGCGAAAGCTTTCTTT; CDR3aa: CASSIDREGRAKAFF
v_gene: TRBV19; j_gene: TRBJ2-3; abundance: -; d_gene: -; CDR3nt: TGTGCCAGTAGTATAACGGGAGCGAGCACAGATACGCAGTATTTT; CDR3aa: CASSITGASTDTQYF
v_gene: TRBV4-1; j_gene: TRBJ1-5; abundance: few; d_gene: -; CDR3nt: TGCGCCAGCAGCCAAGGGCCGTTCGGCAATCAGCCCCAGCATTTT; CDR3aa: CASSQGPFGNQPQHF
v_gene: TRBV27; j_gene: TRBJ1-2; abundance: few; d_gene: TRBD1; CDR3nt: TGTGCCAGCAGGTGGACAGGGGGGAATTATGGCTACACCTTC; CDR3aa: CASRWTGGNYGYTF
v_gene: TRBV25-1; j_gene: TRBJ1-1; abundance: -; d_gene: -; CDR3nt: TGTGCCAGCAGTGAAACGTCGGGTTACACTGAAGCTTTCTTT; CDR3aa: CASSETSGYTEAFF
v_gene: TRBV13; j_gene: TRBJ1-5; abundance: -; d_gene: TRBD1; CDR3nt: TGTGCCAGCAGCCAAGGACAGGGTAGTCAGCCCCAGCATTTT; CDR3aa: CASSQGQGSQPQHF
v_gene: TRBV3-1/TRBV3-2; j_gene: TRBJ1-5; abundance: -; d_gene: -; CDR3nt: TGTGCCAGCAGCCAAGATTATCGCAATCAGCCCCAGCATTTT; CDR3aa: CASSQDYRNQPQHF
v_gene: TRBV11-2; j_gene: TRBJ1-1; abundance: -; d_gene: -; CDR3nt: TGTGCCAGCACCGAGATGACAGGGAACACTGAAGCTTTCTTT; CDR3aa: CASTEMTGNTEAFF
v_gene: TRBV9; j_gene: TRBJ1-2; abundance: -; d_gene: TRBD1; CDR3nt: TGTGCCAGCAGCGCCGGGACAGGGGTATATGGCTACACCTTC; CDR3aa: CASSAGTGVYGYTF
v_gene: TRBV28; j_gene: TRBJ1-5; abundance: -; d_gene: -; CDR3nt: TGTGCCAGCAGTTACGGGGGATTTCAGCCCCAGCATTTT; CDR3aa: CASSYGGFQPQHF
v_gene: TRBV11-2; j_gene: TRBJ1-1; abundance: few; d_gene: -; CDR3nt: TGTGCCAGCAGCCGGGGGGGCGAATTAGGTGAAGCTTTCTTT; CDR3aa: CASSRGGELGEAFF
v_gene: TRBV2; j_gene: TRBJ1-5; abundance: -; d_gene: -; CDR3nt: TGTGCCAGCACGAGGGAGGGAGAGTCGTTGCAGCCCCAGCATTTT; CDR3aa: CASTREGESLQPQHF
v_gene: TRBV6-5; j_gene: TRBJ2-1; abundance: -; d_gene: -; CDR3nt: TGTGCCAGCACCCAGGGGTCCTACAATGAGCAGTTCTTC; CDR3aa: CASTQGSYNEQFF
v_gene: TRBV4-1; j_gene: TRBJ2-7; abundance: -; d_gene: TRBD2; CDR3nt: TGCGCCAGCAGCCAAGAGGGACTAGAGACCTACGAGCAGTACTTC; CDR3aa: CASSQEGLETYEQYF
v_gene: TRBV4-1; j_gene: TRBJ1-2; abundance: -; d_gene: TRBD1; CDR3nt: TGCGCCAGCAGTGGACAGGGGGTGTTCAACTATGGCTACACCTTC; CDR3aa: CASSGQGVFNYGYTF
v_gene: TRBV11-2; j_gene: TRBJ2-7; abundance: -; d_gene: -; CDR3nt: TGTGCCAGCAGCCTGGCGGGGCCCGAGCAGTACTTC; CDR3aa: CASSLAGPEQYF
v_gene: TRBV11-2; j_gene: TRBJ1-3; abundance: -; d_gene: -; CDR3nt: TGTGCCAGCAGCTTAGGGGCCGGGGGTGGTTATTTGTTCGGAAACACCATATATTTT; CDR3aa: CASSLGAGGGYLFGNTIYF
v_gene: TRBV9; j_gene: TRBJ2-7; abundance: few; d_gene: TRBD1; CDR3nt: TGTGCCAGCAGCGCGGGACAGATCGTGGGCGAGCAGTACTTC; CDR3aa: CASSAGQIVGEQYF
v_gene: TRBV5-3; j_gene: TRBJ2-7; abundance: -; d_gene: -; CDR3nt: TGTGCCAGAAGCTTACGAACAGCCGACTACGAGCAGTACTTC; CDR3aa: CARSLRTADYEQYF
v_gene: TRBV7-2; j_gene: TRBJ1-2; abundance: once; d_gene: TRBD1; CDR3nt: TGTGCCAGCAGCTTACCAGGGGGCTATGGCTACACCTTC; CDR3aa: CASSLPGGYGYTF
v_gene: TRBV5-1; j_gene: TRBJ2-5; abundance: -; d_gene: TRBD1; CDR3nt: TGCGCCAGCAGCCCTGGGACAGGGGGGATTCAAGAGACCCAGTACTTC; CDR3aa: CASSPGTGGIQETQYF
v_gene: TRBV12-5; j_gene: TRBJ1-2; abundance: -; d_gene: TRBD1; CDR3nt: TGTGCTAGTGGTTTGGTAGGGGGCGCCTCTGGCTACACCTTC; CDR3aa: CASGLVGGASGYTF
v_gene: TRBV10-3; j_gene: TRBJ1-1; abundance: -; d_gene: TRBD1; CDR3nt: TGTGCCATCAGTGAGGGCAGGGGGACCACTGAAGCTTTCTTT; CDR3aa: CAISEGRGTTEAFF
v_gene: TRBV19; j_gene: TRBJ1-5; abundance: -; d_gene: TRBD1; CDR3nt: TGTGCCAGTAGTAACGACAGGGATTATCAGCCCCAGCATTTT; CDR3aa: CASSNDRDYQPQHF
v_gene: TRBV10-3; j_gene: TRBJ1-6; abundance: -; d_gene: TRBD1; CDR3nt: TGTGCCATCAGTGAACAGGGGGCTCGTAATTCACCCCTCCACTTT; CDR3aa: CAISEQGARNSPLHF
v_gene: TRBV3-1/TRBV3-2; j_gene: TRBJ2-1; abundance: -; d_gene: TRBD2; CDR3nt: TGTGCCAGCAGCCAAGATGGGGCCGGGACTAGCGGGAACCGGTGGGGTCACAATGAGCAGTTCTTC; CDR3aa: CASSQDGAGTSGNRWGHNEQFF
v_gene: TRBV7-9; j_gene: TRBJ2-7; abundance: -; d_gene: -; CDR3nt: TGTGCCAGCAGCGCTACCTACGAGCAGTACTTC; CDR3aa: CASSATYEQYF
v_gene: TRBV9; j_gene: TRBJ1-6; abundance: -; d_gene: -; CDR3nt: TGTGCCAGCAGTCATGGCAGGGATAATTCACCCCTCCACTTT; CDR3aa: CASSHGRDNSPLHF
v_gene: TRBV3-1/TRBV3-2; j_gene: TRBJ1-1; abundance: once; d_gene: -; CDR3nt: TGTGCCAGCAGCCAGGAAACAGAGAACACTGAAGCTTTCTTT; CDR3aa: CASSQETENTEAFF
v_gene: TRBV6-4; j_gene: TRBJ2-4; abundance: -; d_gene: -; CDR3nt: TGTGCCAGCAGGGTAGTAGCCAAAAACATTCAGTACTTC; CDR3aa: CASRVVAKNIQYF
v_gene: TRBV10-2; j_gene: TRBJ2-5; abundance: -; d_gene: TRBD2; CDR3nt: TGCGCCAGCAGTGGACTAGCGGGGACTCAAGAGACCCAGTACTTC; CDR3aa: CASSGLAGTQETQYF
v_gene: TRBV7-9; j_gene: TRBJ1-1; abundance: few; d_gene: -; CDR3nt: TGTGCCAGCAGCCCTCCGACGGGGGAGAACACTGAAGCTTTCTTT; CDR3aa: CASSPPTGENTEAFF
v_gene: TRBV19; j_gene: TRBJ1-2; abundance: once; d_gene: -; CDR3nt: TGTGCCAGTAGTTCCTCGGGGGGTTTGAGCTATGGCTACACCTTC; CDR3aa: CASSSSGGLSYGYTF